Sequencing of this TCR beta chain was carried out in a study of response to subunit inactivated influenza vaccine. TCRdb passed the RT-PCR reads through MiXCR, listing each CDR3 protein once. In the table there are about 520,000 distinct CDR3 sequences, around 9.9% of which are singletons. Study results and limitations: Seasonal influenza vaccination, on each occasion, was suggested by the authors to recruit few new T cells.

This clonotype was found many times. Its cognate antigen is unknown. After removal of 4 bases from V and 6 bases from J, the junction contained 7 bases not matched to a gene. Per germline, CDR1 SGHRS and CDR2 YFSETQ. CDR3 length equals 13 residues. V usage is TRBV5-1 and J usage is TRBJ2-7, with 7 bases matching TRBD1. The origin of this receptor is a man in his fifties who received an inactivated influenza vaccine. Sequencing was performed on PBMCs from blood, taken roughly 47 days after vaccination. The CDR3 nucleotides read TGCGCCAGCAGCCCGGGACAGTATGGCGAGCAGTACTTC. This translates into CASSPGQYGEQYF. The complete variable domain, with remaining parts taken from reference TRBV5-1 and TRBJ2-7, reads KAGVTQTPRYLIKTRGQQVTLSCSPISGHRSVSWYQQTPGQGLQFLFEYFSETQRNKGNFPGRFSGRQFSNSRSEMNVSTLELGDSALYLCASSPGQYGEQYFGPGTRLTVT.